These 4 T cell receptor beta chains were sequenced from one sample in a study of blood T cell repertoires in COVID-19. Using immunoSEQ multiplex PCR, the repertoire was profiled, and TCRdb retains in-frame clones only, with some absent. The table has about 74,000 clones, 88% seen once. What was sequenced was peripheral blood. These receptors were taken from a woman aged 80 or older with active or convalescent COVID-19.

The chain combines TRBV10-3 with TRBJ1-1; D remains ambiguous. The germline V gene has CDR1 ENHRY and CDR2 SYGVKD. CDR3 length equals 14 residues. Deletions cut 7 bases from V and 3 bases from J, with 15 bases between. CDR3 sequence (DNA): TGTGCCATCACGAGGATTTATTTGGACACTGAAGCTTTCTTT. It specifies CAITRIYLDTEAFF.

This chain joins TRBV11-2 and TRBJ1-4, with 7 bases that match TRBD1. The CDR3 has 14 residues. Losses at the gene ends were 5 bases for V and 4 bases for J; bases not matched to a gene: 4. In germline, CDR1 is SGHAT, CDR2 FQNNGV. CDR3 bases: TGTGCCAGCAGCACGACAGGGATTAATGAAAAACTGTTTTTT. The encoded protein is CASSTTGINEKLFF. The variable domain in full, with the rest retrieved from reference TRBV11-2 and TRBJ1-4, is EAGVAQSPRYKIIEKRQSVAFWCNPISGHATLYWYQQILGQGPKLLIQFQNNGVVDDSQLPKDRFSAERLKGVDSTLKIQPAKLEDSAVYLCASSTTGINEKLFFGSGTQLSVL.

This clone was picked up one time. This sequence joins TRBV29-1 and TRBJ2-3, with 11 nucleotides matching TRBD2. CDR3 length: 15 amino acids. From germline, CDR1 is SQVTM and CDR2 ANQGSEA. V trimming: 5 bases; J trimming: 2 bases; junction bases outside the gene matches: 6. The CDR3 spells CSVLIAGGPTDTQYF. Written as DNA, the CDR3 is TGCAGCGTTCTTATAGCGGGAGGGCCCACAGATACGCAGTATTTT.

The rearrangement links TRBV7-8 to TRBJ1-3; 8 nucleotides line up with TRBD1. Germline V CDR1 and CDR2: SGHVS, FQNEAQ. The V segment lost 3 bases and the J segment 2 bases; nucleotides outside the gene matches: 0. This CDR3 region has 14 residues. The CDR3 region is CASSFRGPGNTIYF. The CDR3 nucleotides read TGTGCCAGCAGCTTCAGGGGGCCTGGAAACACCATATATTTT.